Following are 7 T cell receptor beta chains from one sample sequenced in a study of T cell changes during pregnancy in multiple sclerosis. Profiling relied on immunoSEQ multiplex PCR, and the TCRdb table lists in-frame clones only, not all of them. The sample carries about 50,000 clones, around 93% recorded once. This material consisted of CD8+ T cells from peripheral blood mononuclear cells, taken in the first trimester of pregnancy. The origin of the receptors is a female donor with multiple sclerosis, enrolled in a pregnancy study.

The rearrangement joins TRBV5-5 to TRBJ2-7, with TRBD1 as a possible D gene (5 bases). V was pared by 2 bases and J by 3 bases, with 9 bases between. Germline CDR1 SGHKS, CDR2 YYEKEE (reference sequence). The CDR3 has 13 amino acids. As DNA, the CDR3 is TGTGCCAGCAGCTTAACAGGCAGCTACGAGCAGTACTTC. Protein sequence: CASSLTGSYEQYF.

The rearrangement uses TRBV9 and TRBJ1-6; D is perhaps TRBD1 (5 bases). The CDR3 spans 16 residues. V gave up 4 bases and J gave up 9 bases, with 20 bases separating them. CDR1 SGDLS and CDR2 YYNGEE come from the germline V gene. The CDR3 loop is CASSPGEGKNISPLHF. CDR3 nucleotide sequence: TGTGCCAGCAGCCCCGGGGAGGGGAAAAATATTTCACCCCTCCACTTT.

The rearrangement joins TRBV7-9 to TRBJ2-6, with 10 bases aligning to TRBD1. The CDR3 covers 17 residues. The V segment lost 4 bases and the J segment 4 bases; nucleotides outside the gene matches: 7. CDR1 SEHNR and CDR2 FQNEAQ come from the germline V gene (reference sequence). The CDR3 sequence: CASSSTGTGAGANVLTF. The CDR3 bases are TGTGCCAGCAGCTCAACCGGGACAGGGGCCGGGGCCAACGTCCTGACTTTC. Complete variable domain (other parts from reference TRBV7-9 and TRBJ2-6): DTGVSQNPRHKITKRGQNVTFRCDPISEHNRLYWYRQTLGQGPEFLTYFQNEAQLEKSRLLSDRFSAERPKGSFSTLEIQRTEQGDSAMYLCASSSTGTGAGANVLTFGAGSRLTVL.

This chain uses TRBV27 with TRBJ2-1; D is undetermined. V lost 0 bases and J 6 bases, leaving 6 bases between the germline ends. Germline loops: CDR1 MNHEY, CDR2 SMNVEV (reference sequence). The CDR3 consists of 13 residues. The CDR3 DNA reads TGTGCCAGCAGTTTATCCTTGAGCAATGAGCAGTTCTTC. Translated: CASSLSLSNEQFF.

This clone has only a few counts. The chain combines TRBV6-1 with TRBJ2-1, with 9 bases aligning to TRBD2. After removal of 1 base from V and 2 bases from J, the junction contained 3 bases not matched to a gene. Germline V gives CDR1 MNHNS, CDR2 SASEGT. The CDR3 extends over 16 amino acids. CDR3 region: CASSEDAGGPYNEQFF. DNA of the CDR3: TGTGCCAGCAGTGAAGACGCGGGAGGGCCCTACAATGAGCAGTTCTTC.

CDR3 coding DNA: TGTGCCAGCAGCTCCCAAAAAACGGGGTCTAACTATGGCTACACCTTC. It is translated as CASSSQKTGSNYGYTF. The chain has TRBV7-9 and TRBJ1-2; D not resolved. Trimming took off 4 bases at V and 0 bases at J, with 15 bases between the two ends. The CDR3 has 16 residues. CDR1 and CDR2 (germline): SEHNR, FQNEAQ (reference sequence).

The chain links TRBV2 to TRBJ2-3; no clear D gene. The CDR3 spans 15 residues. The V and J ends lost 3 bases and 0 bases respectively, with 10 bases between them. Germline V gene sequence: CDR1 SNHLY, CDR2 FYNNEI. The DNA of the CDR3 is TGTGCCAGCAGTGAGTACATTCATAGCACAGATACGCAGTATTTT. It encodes CASSEYIHSTDTQYF.